This T cell receptor beta chain is drawn from a study of T cells in Graves' hyperthyroidism and ophthalmopathy. Germline CDR1 SGHRS, CDR2 YFSETQ. The CDR3 loop spans 13 amino acids. TCR beta CDR3 sequences were amplified from RNA transcripts. First-round RT-PCR targeting the TCR CDR3 was performed with the HTBI primer set. One entry per CDR3 protein results from TCRdb running MiXCR on the multiplex PCR reads. The data show hundreds of thousands of distinct CDR3 sequences, 46% seen once. In its sample, this clonotype was seen many times. Its ends do not fully match the called genes, so a read error is possible.

The material sequenced was peripheral blood or thyroid tissue (not recorded which). The gene calls are TRBV5-1 and TRBJ2-5, with D tentatively TRBD1 (5 bases). This receptor was identified in a woman aged 18-29 years with Graves' hyperthyroidism. The CDR3: CASSRQGRETQYF. The CDR3 DNA is TGTGCCAGCAGCCGTCAGGGCCGGGAGACCCAGTACTTC.